Listed below are T cell receptor beta chains from one sample, sequenced in a study of T cells after yellow fever vaccination. TCRdb re-derived calls from the 5' RACE reads in MiXCR, one entry per CDR3 protein. The profile covers 68,000 or so distinct CDR3 sequences, with around 7% appearing a single time and under 45% taken by the ten largest. The source material was CD8+ T cells sorted from PBMCs, sampled 45 days after the first yellow fever vaccination. The receptor set was obtained from a man aged 18 to 29 who received the YFV17D yellow fever vaccine. Both conserved end residues are part of each CDR3. The D gene is left open where the match is weak. Size is stated for part of the rows, as once, few or many counts, or as a class when the clone is expanded.

clone size	V gene	J gene	D gene	CDR3 DNA	CDR3 protein
few	TRBV7-9	TRBJ1-3	TRBD1	TGTGCCAGCACCGGACAGGGAAACACTGGAAACACCATATATTTT	CASTGQGNTGNTIYF
.	TRBV4-1	TRBJ2-1	.	TGCGCCAGCAGCCGTCGCCCCCCTGAGGCAGGGGCCGATGAGCAGTTCTTC	CASSRRPPEAGADEQFF
many	TRBV28	TRBJ2-3	TRBD1	TGTGCCAGCAGTTTGACAGGGGAAGATACGCAGTATTTT	CASSLTGEDTQYF
many	TRBV12-3/TRBV12-4	TRBJ2-5	.	TGTGCCAGCAGTTTAGGCGGGCCCCAGTACTTC	CASSLGGPQYF
many	TRBV9	TRBJ2-5	.	TGTGCCAGCAGCCCCCTTTGGACACGTCAAGAGACCCAGTACTTC	CASSPLWTRQETQYF
.	TRBV4-1	TRBJ1-5	.	TGCGCCAGCAGCCAAGGAGGTTATCAGCCCCAGCATTTT	CASSQGGYQPQHF
many	TRBV10-3	TRBJ2-7	TRBD1	TGTGCCATCAGTGAACCGGACAGGTTTCAAGACGAGCAGTACTTC	CAISEPDRFQDEQYF
.	TRBV4-3	TRBJ2-3	.	TGCGCCAGCAGCCAGGGGGAACTCACAGATACGCAGTATTTT	CASSQGELTDTQYF
few	TRBV6-5	TRBJ1-2	.	TGTGCCAGCAGTTACTCGGGACCGCTTGCCTATGGCTACACCTTC	CASSYSGPLAYGYTF
many	TRBV27	TRBJ2-1	TRBD2	TGTGCCAGCAGTTTAAGGACTAGCGGGGACAATGAGCAGTTCTTC	CASSLRTSGDNEQFF
many	TRBV10-2	TRBJ1-1	.	TGCGCCAGCAGGACACCGGGCACTGAAGCTTTCTTT	CASRTPGTEAFF
.	TRBV28	TRBJ2-1	.	TGTGCCAGCGGCCCCGAGCGACGGTACAATGAGCAGTTCTTC	CASGPERRYNEQFF
many	TRBV12-3/TRBV12-4	TRBJ2-1	.	TGTGCCAGCAGTTTAGCGTCGCTAAATGAGCAGTTCTTC	CASSLASLNEQFF
few	TRBV27	TRBJ2-3	.	TGTGCCAGCAGTTTCAAGGGGAGGAGCACAGATACGCAGTATTTT	CASSFKGRSTDTQYF
many	TRBV15	TRBJ2-1	.	TGTGCCACCAGCAGAGAATCGGTCTACTACAACAATGAGGAGCAGTTCTTC	CATSRESVYYNNEEQFF
.	TRBV6-2/TRBV6-3	TRBJ1-1	.	TGTGCCAGCAGTTACCTTCCCCGTCGACAGACTGAAGCTTTCTTT	CASSYLPRRQTEAFF
few	TRBV19	TRBJ1-5	.	TGTGCCAGTAGTGCGGGTTCTAGGGATCAGCCCCAGCATTTT	CASSAGSRDQPQHF
few	TRBV7-2	TRBJ2-7	TRBD1	TGTGCCAGCAGCTTCTGGACAGGGAGCTACGAGCAGTACTTC	CASSFWTGSYEQYF
many	TRBV12-3/TRBV12-4	TRBJ2-1	TRBD1	TGTGCCAGCATAGGACAGGCGGGTAATGAGCAGTTCTTC	CASIGQAGNEQFF
many	TRBV2	TRBJ2-3	TRBD2	TGTGCCAGCAGTGAAGGTCTAGCGGGGAGCACAGATACGCAGTATTTT	CASSEGLAGSTDTQYF
many	TRBV6-2/TRBV6-3	TRBJ1-5	.	TGTGCCAGCAGTTACGTCAGCCAGCCCCAGCATTTT	CASSYVSQPQHF
many	TRBV29-1	TRBJ1-1	.	TGCAGCGTCGAACGGGCCCTTAAGGGAGCTTTCTTT	CSVERALKGAFF
.	TRBV11-2	TRBJ2-7	.	TGTGCCAGCAGCCAAGGATACTCCTACGAGCAGTACTTC	CASSQGYSYEQYF
many	TRBV12-3/TRBV12-4	TRBJ2-2	.	TGTGCCAGCAGTTTATTCGTCAACACCGGGGAGCTGTTTTTT	CASSLFVNTGELFF
few	TRBV4-1	TRBJ1-5	.	TGCGCCAGCAGCCAAATGCAGCTTTATAGCAATCAGCCCCAGCATTTT	CASSQMQLYSNQPQHF
many	TRBV3-1	TRBJ1-2	.	TGTGCCAGCAGCCAAGATTTGGAGGATCTTTGGGACTATGGCTACACCTTC	CASSQDLEDLWDYGYTF
few	TRBV12-3/TRBV12-4	TRBJ1-4	.	TGTGCCAGCAGTTCCTCCCCCCCTGAGCTTAATGAAAAACTGTTTTTT	CASSSSPPELNEKLFF
few	TRBV20-1	TRBJ2-7	TRBD2	TGCTGTGCTAGATCCCCTAGTAGCGGGGGGTTCTCCTACGAGCAGTACTTC	CCARSPSSGGFSYEQYF
.	TRBV6-2/TRBV6-3	TRBJ1-3	.	TGTGCCAGCAGGACGAGTCCAAGCTCTGGAAACACCATATATTTT	CASRTSPSSGNTIYF
many	TRBV5-1	TRBJ2-7	TRBD1	TGCGCCAGCAGCTCCAGGACAGGCTCCTACGAGCAGTACTTC	CASSSRTGSYEQYF
few	TRBV6-2/TRBV6-3	TRBJ2-5	TRBD2	TGTGCCAGCAGTTACTCTGTGACTAGCGACCAAGAGACCCAGTACTTC	CASSYSVTSDQETQYF
.	TRBV7-2	TRBJ2-1	TRBD1	TGTGCCAGCAGCTTCAAAACAGGGGGCGCCTACAATGAGCAGTTCTTC	CASSFKTGGAYNEQFF
many	TRBV4-1	TRBJ2-3	TRBD1	TGCGCCAGCAGCCAAAAAAGAGGAGGGGACAGGGGGACAGATACGCAGTATTTT	CASSQKRGGDRGTDTQYF
many	TRBV7-9	TRBJ2-1	.	TGTGCCAGCAGCTTAGTAGTCAGGGGACATGAGCAGTTCTTC	CASSLVVRGHEQFF
many	TRBV7-9	TRBJ2-1	TRBD2	TGTGCCAGCAGCTCCAGCGGGGGGGCACGCAATGAGCAGTTCTTC	CASSSSGGARNEQFF
many	TRBV27	TRBJ2-2	.	TGTGCCAGCAGTTTGGTGAACACCGGGGAGCTGTTTTTT	CASSLVNTGELFF
many	TRBV5-1	TRBJ2-1	.	TGCGCCAGCAGCTTGGCCAAGGGGGAACAGTTCTTC	CASSLAKGEQFF
few	TRBV11-1	TRBJ2-1	.	TGTGCCAGCAGCTTAGTTGGGGGTAAGCAGTTCTTC	CASSLVGGKQFF
many	TRBV12-3/TRBV12-4	TRBJ2-7	.	TGTGCCAGCAGTTTTTCGACGACCTCCGGCGAGCAGTACTTC	CASSFSTTSGEQYF
few	TRBV20-1	TRBJ1-1	.	TGCAGTGCTATCAGGGGTAACACTGAAGCTTTCTTT	CSAIRGNTEAFF
.	TRBV20-1	TRBJ2-3	TRBD2	TGCAGTGCTTATATGGGGGGGGGAACCACAGATACGCAGTATTTT	CSAYMGGGTTDTQYF
many	TRBV9	TRBJ1-2	.	TGTGCCAGCAGCCCCCCGGGTCCGACTAACTATGGCTACACCTTC	CASSPPGPTNYGYTF
many	TRBV5-8	TRBJ2-7	TRBD1	TGTGCCAGCAGCCATTTACCCGGGACAGAAGACTACGAGCAGTACTTC	CASSHLPGTEDYEQYF
few	TRBV7-8	TRBJ2-1	.	TGTGCCAGCAGCTTACTAACAGAAAGCAAATACAATGAGCAGTTCTTC	CASSLLTESKYNEQFF
.	TRBV7-8	TRBJ2-5	.	TGTGCCAGCAGCTTCCTAGATGGGGCGGGGGAGACCCAGTACTTC	CASSFLDGAGETQYF